This record covers a single T cell receptor (beta chain). CDR3 length: 13 amino acids. Per the germline V gene, CDR1 is MNHEY and CDR2 is SVGEGT. V was pared by 6 bases and J by 4 bases, with 11 bases between. TCRdb re-called the 5' RACE reads through MiXCR, storing one row per CDR3 protein. The sample carries roughly 480,000 distinct CDR3 sequences, approximately 24% recorded once. This record belongs to a study of identical twins. This sample was shared with a second study, whose subject was T cells expressing NK-cell markers.

This sequence originates from a woman aged 18-35 years in good health. Sequencing input: CD4+ T cells sorted from blood. The chain recombines TRBV6-2 or TRBV6-3 with TRBJ2-3; D uncertain. The CDR3 loop reads CASRGSGSDTQYF. The CDR3 DNA reads as TGTGCCAGCAGAGGATCCGGCTCAGATACGCAGTATTTT.